The 13 T cell receptor beta chains in this list originate from one sample, sequenced in a study of beta chain features in type 1 diabetes. The sequenced template was cDNA made from the entire isolated RNA. The protocol was immunoSEQ multiplex PCR, while the TCRdb copy is restricted to in-frame clones and leaves out a portion. The table lists fewer than 550,000 clones, roughly 10% of them singletons. Sequenced: naive CD4+ T cells from blood. The receptors derive from a woman in her late teens or twenties in good health.

This clone was counted between two and nine times. The gene calls are TRBV16 and TRBJ1-1; D remains unclear. Germline V gene sequence: CDR1 KGHSY, CDR2 FQNENV. This CDR3 spans 14 amino acids. V was cut by 7 bases and J by 0 bases, with 12 bases left in between. The CDR3 sequence: CASTPPKMNTEAFF. The DNA of the CDR3 is TGTGCCAGCACCCCCCCAAAAATGAACACTGAAGCTTTCTTT.

The chain uses TRBV4-1 and TRBJ2-7, with TRBD1 as a possible D gene (5 bases). CDR1 MGHRA and CDR2 YSYEKL come from the germline V gene. The length of the CDR3 is 13 residues. V was clipped by 4 bases and J by 4 bases, with 11 bases between them. As DNA, the CDR3 is TGCGCCAGCAGCCGCGATAGGGGTTACGAGCAGTACGTC. Amino acids: CASSRDRGYEQYV.

This clone was counted between two and nine times. The DNA for the CDR3 is TGTGCCAGCAGCCAAGAGGCAGCTTTGGGTACTGAAGCTTTCTTT. Its translation is CASSQEAALGTEAFF. V is TRBV4-2 and J is TRBJ1-1; no reliable D call. This CDR3 has 15 residues. Trimming shortened V by 0 bases and J by 5 bases, and 13 bases separated the two germline ends. Germline assignment: CDR1 LGHNA and CDR2 YNFKEQ.

The CDR3 DNA follows: TGTGCCAGCAGCCGGTTTGGACTAGCGGGGCCCGAGACCCAGTACTTC. Protein sequence: CASSRFGLAGPETQYF. The V and J genes are TRBV7-6 and TRBJ2-5; TRBD2 matches 12 bases. The CDR3 covers 16 residues. Germline V CDR1 and CDR2: SGHVS, FNYEAQ. Germline trimming cut 5 bases from V and 5 bases from J; bases unmatched to any gene: 9. The variable domain in full, with the rest retrieved from reference TRBV7-6 and TRBJ2-5, is GAGVSQSPRYKVTKRGQDVALRCDPISGHVSLYWYRQALGQGPEFLTYFNYEAQQDKSGLPNDRFSAERPEGSISTLTIQRTEQRDSAMYRCASSRFGLAGPETQYFGPGTRLLVL.

This clone was seen only a few times. CDR3 DNA sequence: TGTGCCAGCAGCGGAGACCCAGGGCCCGGGGAGCTGTTTTTT. Amino acids: CASSGDPGPGELFF. The V gene is TRBV13, the J gene TRBJ2-2; D may be TRBD1 (5 bases). The CDR3 consists of 14 residues. Germline CDR1 and CDR2: PRHDT and FYEKMQ (reference sequence). The V end was cut by 5 bases, the J end by 6 bases, with 13 bases between.

This clone was counted only a few times. The chain has TRBV30 and TRBJ2-2, with D perhaps given as TRBD1 or TRBD2 (5 bases each). V was pared by 4 bases and J by 4 bases, with 10 bases between. Germline lookup yields CDR1 GTSNPN and CDR2 SVGIG (reference sequence). The CDR3 is made up of 13 amino acids. The CDR3 reads CAWTRGPTGELFF. The CDR3 nucleotides read TGTGCCTGGACTAGGGGACCCACCGGGGAGCTGTTTTTT.

This rearrangement joins TRBV5-1 to TRBJ2-6; TRBD1 matches at 7 bases. The CDR3 consists of 16 residues. The germline V gene has CDR1 SGHRS and CDR2 YFSETQ. The junction had 6 bases not matched to a gene; V was cut back by 4 bases and J by 2 bases. This CDR3 is CASSHLGGAGANVLTF. The CDR3 DNA is TGCGCCAGCAGCCATTTAGGGGGCGCTGGGGCCAACGTCCTGACTTTC.

Here the CDR3 reads CSVEGTGKSYEQYF. CDR3 DNA: TGCAGCGTTGAAGGGACAGGGAAGTCCTACGAGCAGTACTTC. This rearrangement joins TRBV29-1 to TRBJ2-7; the match to TRBD1 covers 8 bases. The CDR3 extends over 14 amino acids. V was pared by 1 base and J by 1 base, with 3 bases of the junction left unmatched. Germline CDR1 is SQVTM and CDR2 is ANQGSEA.

The chain recombines TRBV7-9 with TRBJ2-7; 8 nucleotides align to TRBD2. This CDR3 spans 18 amino acids. V was clipped by 1 base and J by 5 bases; unmatched bases: 16. Germline V gene sequence: CDR1 SEHNR, CDR2 FQNEAQ (reference sequence). CDR3 bases: TGTGCCAGCAGCTTAGTAGTTGTGGCGGGGGGACCTAGCCACGAGCAGTACGTC. It codes for CASSLVVVAGGPSHEQYV.

This clone turned up a few times. The V and J genes are TRBV29-1 and TRBJ1-1, with 7 positions matching TRBD1. CDR1 SQVTM and CDR2 ANQGSEA come from the germline V gene. This CDR3 comprises 12 residues. V dropped 6 bases and J dropped 4; count of bases not matched to a gene: 5. In nucleotides, the CDR3 is TGCAGCGTACTGACAGGGTTCACTGAAGCTTTCTTT. It specifies CSVLTGFTEAFF.

V and J are TRBV5-1 and TRBJ1-4; D gene uncertain. CDR3 length equals 14 residues. The V gene's germline CDR1 is SGHRS and CDR2 YFSETQ. V was cut by 0 bases and J by 5 bases, with 8 bases left in between. Written as DNA, the CDR3 is TGCGCCAGCAGCTTGGATCCAGGAAATGAAAAACTGTTTTTT. It yields the protein CASSLDPGNEKLFF.

The chain couples TRBV9 to TRBJ1-6, with unresolved D. Germline CDR1 is SGDLS and CDR2 is YYNGEE. Trimming took off 3 bases at V and 8 bases at J, with 6 bases between the two ends. The CDR3 is 12 residues long. The CDR3 spells CASSADDSPLHF. The CDR3, as DNA: TGTGCCAGCAGCGCAGACGATTCACCCCTCCACTTT.

In regard to this clone: This sample includes further DNA sequences coding for the same CDR3. The V and J genes are TRBV7-6 and TRBJ2-5; no reliable D call. Germline loops: CDR1 SGHVS, CDR2 FNYEAQ. Trimming left V 2 bases short and J 2 bases short, with 6 bases between. The CDR3 covers 13 residues. The CDR3 here is CASSLRVQETQYF. The CDR3, as DNA: TGTGCCAGCAGCTTACGAGTGCAAGAGACCCAGTACTTC.